This TCR beta chain was recorded in a study of blood T cell repertoires in COVID-19. Study at large: Collection of acute and convalescent COVID-19 samples took place in the United States, Italy and Spain. T cells, B-cell-depleted T cells, or PBMCs provided the cDNA or gDNA that served as material.

Authors' methods: Reference gene primer amplification gave nucleated cell count estimates. The assay was immunoSEQ multiplex PCR, and TCRdb's table has in-frame clones only and misses some. V and J calls and clone size are given by that table; D and trimming were obtained from the DNA. Here the sample spans 30,000 to 40,000 clones, around 90% being singletons. The germline V and J ends were trimmed by 4 bases and 4 bases, with 14 bases remaining between them. The CDR3 is made up of 15 amino acids. Germline lookup yields CDR1 SGHKS and CDR2 YYEKEE (reference sequence). The sequenced sample consisted of peripheral blood. J is TRBJ1-4 and V is TRBV5-5; D unclear. The TCR originated in an elderly man with acute or convalescent COVID-19. This chain's CDR3 is CASSSPGGLNEKLFF. The CDR3 DNA follows: TGTGCCAGCAGCAGCCCGGGAGGCCTTAATGAAAAACTGTTTTTT.